The 2 T cell receptor beta chains below come from one sample, sequenced in a study. TCRdb passed the 5' RACE reads through MiXCR, listing each CDR3 protein once. Of about 9,800 distinct CDR3 sequences in the sample, just over 25% are singletons; the top ten hold roughly 3.2%. Cells sorted as Tregs were CD4+, CD25+ and CD127-/low. What was sequenced was Tregs sorted from blood. Every receptor here comes from a female donor with breast cancer.

This clonotype appeared many times. The chain combines TRBV5-1 with TRBJ2-7; TRBD1 agrees at 7 bases. V lost 4 bases to trimming and J lost 3 bases; unmatched junction nucleotides: 7. CDR1 is SGHRS, CDR2 YFSETQ, per germline. The CDR3 contains 14 residues. The CDR3 bases are TGCGCCAGCAGCATGGGGACAGCGAACTACGAGCAGTACTTC. Translation gives CASSMGTANYEQYF. The variable domain in full, completed from reference TRBV5-1 and TRBJ2-7, reads KAGVTQTPRYLIKTRGQQVTLSCSPISGHRSVSWYQQTPGQGLQFLFEYFSETQRNKGNFPGRFSGRQFSNSRSEMNVSTLELGDSALYLCASSMGTANYEQYFGPGTRLTVT.

As concerns this clonotype: Without the conserved terminal phenylalanine or tryptophan, this CDR3 likely stems from a read error. The gene calls are TRBV20-1 and TRBJ1-1; D unresolved. CDR1 is DFQATT, CDR2 SNEGSKA, per germline (reference sequence). This CDR3 is built from 14 residues. The CDR3 loop is CSTSNRAQNTEAFS. As DNA, the CDR3 is TGCAGTACTAGTAACCGGGCCCAGAACACTGAAGCTTTCTCT.